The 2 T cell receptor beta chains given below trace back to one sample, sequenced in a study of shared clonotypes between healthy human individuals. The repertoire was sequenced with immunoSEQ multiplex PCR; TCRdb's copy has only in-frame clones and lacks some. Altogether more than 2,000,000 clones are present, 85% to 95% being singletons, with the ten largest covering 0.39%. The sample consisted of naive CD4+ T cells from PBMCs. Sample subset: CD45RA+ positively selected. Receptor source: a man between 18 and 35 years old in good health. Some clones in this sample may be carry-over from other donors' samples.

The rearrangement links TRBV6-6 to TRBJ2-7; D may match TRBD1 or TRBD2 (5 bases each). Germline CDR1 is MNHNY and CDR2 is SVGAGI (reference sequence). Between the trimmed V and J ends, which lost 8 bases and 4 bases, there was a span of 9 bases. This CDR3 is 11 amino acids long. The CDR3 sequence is CASGTEYEQYF. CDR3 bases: TGTGCCAGCGGGACCGAGTACGAGCAGTACTTC.

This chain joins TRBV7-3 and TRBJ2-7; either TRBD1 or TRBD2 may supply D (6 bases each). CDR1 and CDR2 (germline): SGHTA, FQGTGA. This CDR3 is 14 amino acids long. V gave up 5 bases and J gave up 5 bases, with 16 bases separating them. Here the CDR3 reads CASSRLGGGDEQYF. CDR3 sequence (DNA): TGTGCCAGCAGCCGGCTAGGGGGAGGCGACGAGCAGTACTTC. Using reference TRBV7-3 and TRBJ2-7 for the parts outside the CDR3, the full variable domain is GAGVSQTPSNKVTEKGKYVELRCDPISGHTALYWYRQSLGQGPEFLIYFQGTGAADDSGLPNDRFFAVRPEGSVSTLKIQRTERGDSAVYLCASSRLGGGDEQYFGPGTRLTVT.